This entry lists 22 T cell receptor beta chains sequenced from one sample in a study of regulatory dendritic cells for organ transplantation. Clones were sequenced by immunoSEQ multiplex PCR, and TCRdb holds only the in-frame ones, with some missing. The sample includes under 35,000 clones, less than 85% seen only once; the top ten take over 0.35%. The sequencing sample was made of naive CD8+ T cells from blood. Sample subset: CD45RA+ naive T cells. Every receptor here comes from a human donor in good health.

The rearrangement joins TRBV2 to TRBJ2-7, with 8 nucleotides matching TRBD1. The germline V gene encodes CDR1 SNHLY and CDR2 FYNNEI. J was trimmed by 2 bases and V by 2 bases; bases with no gene match: 5. The CDR3 totals 15 residues. The CDR3 here is CASSERTGWAYEQYF. The DNA for the CDR3 is TGTGCCAGCAGTGAACGGACAGGGTGGGCCTACGAGCAGTACTTC.

This clone has a single count. V is TRBV7-6 and J is TRBJ2-2; 8 nucleotides align to TRBD2. V was clipped by 5 bases and J by 3 bases; unmatched bases: 11. The V gene's germline CDR1 is SGHVS and CDR2 FNYEAQ. The CDR3 runs to 17 residues. The CDR3 loop is CASSQTGAGGYTGELFF. In DNA form, the CDR3 reads TGTGCCAGCAGCCAAACGGGGGCGGGGGGCTACACCGGGGAGCTGTTTTTT.

This clone is a singleton in its sample. The chain links TRBV19 to TRBJ1-2; TRBD1 aligns across 7 bases. Germline V gene sequence: CDR1 LNHDA, CDR2 SQIVND (reference sequence). This CDR3 has 15 amino acids. Losses at the gene ends were 3 bases for V and 8 bases for J; bases not matched to a gene: 12. This CDR3 is CASSILRDSPIGYTF. DNA of the CDR3: TGTGCCAGTAGTATTCTTCGGGACAGCCCTATCGGCTACACCTTC. The entire variable domain, with the rest obtained from reference TRBV19 and TRBJ1-2, is as follows: DGGITQSPKYLFRKEGQNVTLSCEQNLNHDAMYWYRQDPGQGLRLIYYSQIVNDFQKGDIAEGYSVSREKKESFPLTVTSAQKNPTAFYLCASSILRDSPIGYTFGSGTRLTVV.

The chain is built from TRBV9 and TRBJ1-5; TRBD1 agrees at 9 bases. CDR3 length: 14 residues. From germline, CDR1 is SGDLS and CDR2 YYNGEE. With 4 bases clipped from V and 5 bases from J, the junction kept 4 bases outside the gene matches. The DNA for the CDR3 is TGTGCCAGCAGCCCCGGGACAGGGCATCAGCCCCAGCATTTT. It encodes CASSPGTGHQPQHF. Variable domain in full (rest from reference TRBV9 and TRBJ1-5): DSGVTQTPKHLITATGQRVTLRCSPRSGDLSVYWYQQSLDQGLQFLIQYYNGEERAKGNILERFSAQQFPDLHSELNLSSLELGDSALYFCASSPGTGHQPQHFGDGTRLSIL.

The chain uses TRBV4-3 and TRBJ2-2, with a possible D match to TRBD2 (6 bases). The CDR3 runs to 15 residues. The germline V gene encodes CDR1 LGHNA and CDR2 YSLEER. Trimming removed 3 bases at V and 4 bases at J, with 12 bases between. This chain's CDR3 is CASSQPRGATGELFF. The CDR3 DNA reads as TGCGCCAGCAGCCAGCCCCGCGGGGCCACCGGGGAGCTGTTTTTT.

This chain links TRBV4-1 with TRBJ1-1; possibly TRBD1 for D (5 bases). Germline-derived CDR1 and CDR2 are MGHRA and YSYEKL. The CDR3 totals 14 residues. V gave up 3 bases and J gave up 5 bases, with 13 bases separating them. The CDR3 coding sequence is TGCGCCAGCAGCCATCAGGGACTGGGGACTGAAGCTTTCTTT. Translation: CASSHQGLGTEAFF.

This clone was observed a handful of times. The chain carries TRBV12-5 and TRBJ1-1; D may be TRBD1 (6 bases). Germline CDR1 is LGHNT and CDR2 is FRNRAP. V shed 5 bases and J shed 0 bases, with 7 bases lying between them. The CDR3 loop spans 13 amino acids. Written as DNA, the CDR3 is TGTGCTAGTGGTCGGACAGTGAACACTGAAGCTTTCTTT. As protein: CASGRTVNTEAFF. The entire variable domain, with the rest obtained from reference TRBV12-5 and TRBJ1-1, is as follows: DARVTQTPRHKVTEMGQEVTMRCQPILGHNTVFWYRQTMMQGLELLAYFRNRAPLDDSGMPKDRFSAEMPDATLATLKIQPSEPRDSAVYFCASGRTVNTEAFFGQGTRLTVV.

The V gene is TRBV5-1, the J gene TRBJ2-3, with D possibly TRBD2 on 5 matching bases. The CDR3 runs to 14 residues. CDR1 and CDR2 (germline): SGHRS, YFSETQ. The V end lost 6 bases, the J end lost 4 bases, and 15 bases lay between the germline ends. CDR3 in DNA: TGCGCCAGCACCAATAGCGACGGGTCAGATACGCAGTATTTT. Amino acids: CASTNSDGSDTQYF.

The gene calls are TRBV7-2 and TRBJ1-1; D ambiguous. Per the germline V gene, CDR1 is SGHTA and CDR2 is FQGNSA. The CDR3 has 18 amino acids. The ends were cut back, 4 bases at V and 5 bases at J, with 26 bases in the middle. The CDR3 sequence is CASSSYYTTDLGGTEAFF. In DNA form, the CDR3 reads TGTGCCAGCAGCTCCTATTATACTACAGATCTCGGAGGTACTGAAGCTTTCTTT.

V and J are TRBV5-4 and TRBJ2-5; unclear D gene. The CDR3 totals 13 residues. V lost 2 bases and J lost 1, with 6 bases in between. Germline CDR1 and CDR2: SGHNT and YYREEE (reference sequence). CDR3 in amino acids: CASSFRGQETQYF. CDR3 DNA: TGTGCCAGCAGCTTCCGCGGCCAAGAGACCCAGTACTTC.

V gene TRBV5-6 combines with J gene TRBJ1-1; 11 nucleotides line up with TRBD1. Germline V gene data show CDR1 as SGHDT and CDR2 as YYEEEE. This CDR3 region has 17 residues. With V trimmed by 2 bases and J by 5 bases, 11 bases remained unmatched. The CDR3 here is CASSFRTGGTRWTEAFF. The CDR3 region has the DNA TGTGCCAGCAGCTTTCGGACAGGGGGCACGAGGTGGACTGAAGCTTTCTTT.

The table lists this clone with a count of one. The CDR3 protein is CASSQAISESTQYF. The CDR3, as DNA: TGCGCCAGCAGCCAAGCGATAAGTGAGTCGACCCAGTACTTC. The chain couples TRBV4-1 to TRBJ2-5; unclear D gene. CDR3 length: 14 amino acids. V lost 1 base and J lost 7, with 13 bases in between. Per the germline V gene, CDR1 is MGHRA and CDR2 is YSYEKL.

The chain uses TRBV5-6 and TRBJ2-1; D may be TRBD2 (5 bases). CDR3 length equals 16 residues. Between the trimmed V and J ends, which lost 0 bases and 7 bases, there was a span of 17 bases. Germline CDR1 is SGHDT and CDR2 is YYEEEE. The CDR3 here is CASSLVIGLSFNEQFF. Written as DNA, the CDR3 is TGTGCCAGCAGCTTGGTAATAGGACTTTCTTTTAATGAGCAGTTCTTC.

The chain joins TRBV29-1 to TRBJ2-2; D gene uncertain. This CDR3 comprises 12 residues. V lost 4 bases and J lost 3, with 6 bases in between. In germline, CDR1 is SQVTM, CDR2 ANQGSEA. The CDR3 DNA reads TGCAGCGTTGGAGGAGACACCGGGGAGCTGTTTTTT. Translated, it gives CSVGGDTGELFF.

V is TRBV7-9 and J is TRBJ2-5; TRBD1 agrees at 9 bases. V gave up 5 bases and J gave up 5 bases; unmatched junction bases: 3. Germline values: CDR1 SEHNR, CDR2 FQNEAQ (reference sequence). This CDR3 has 13 residues. CDR3 DNA sequence: TGTGCCAGCAGCCGACAGGGGGTTGAGACCCAGTACTTC. It translates to CASSRQGVETQYF.

V usage is TRBV7-2 and J usage is TRBJ1-3, with D maybe TRBD1 (6 bases). Trimming shortened V by 4 bases and J by 0 bases, and 7 bases separated the two germline ends. Per germline, CDR1 SGHTA and CDR2 FQGNSA. This CDR3 is 14 amino acids long. The CDR3 reads CASSSGVSGNTIYF. In DNA, the CDR3 is TGTGCCAGCAGCTCAGGGGTCTCTGGAAACACCATATATTTT.

This chain joins TRBV6-5 and TRBJ1-5; tentatively, D is TRBD1 (5 bases). CDR1 is MNHEY, CDR2 SVGAGI, per germline. This CDR3 region has 15 residues. Between the trimmed V and J ends, which lost 5 bases and 0 bases, there was a span of 11 bases. CDR3 sequence (DNA): TGTGCCAGCAGTGCCCCAGGGCATAGCAATCAGCCCCAGCATTTT. It codes for CASSAPGHSNQPQHF.

This clone came up a few times. The rearrangement uses TRBV15 and TRBJ1-1; tentative D call: TRBD1 (6 bases). The CDR3 contains 14 residues. Germline CDR1 is LNHNV and CDR2 is YYDKDF (reference sequence). Between the trimmed V and J ends, which lost 0 bases and 4 bases, there was a span of 9 bases. CDR3 amino acids: CATSREGAGTEAFF. Here the CDR3 DNA reads TGTGCCACCAGCAGAGAGGGGGCGGGCACTGAAGCTTTCTTT.

The J gene is TRBJ1-4, the V gene TRBV6-5; D might be TRBD1 (5 bases). The germline V gene encodes CDR1 MNHEY and CDR2 SVGAGI. The CDR3 loop spans 15 amino acids. V gave up 0 bases and J gave up 8 bases, with 13 bases separating them. CDR3 in DNA: TGTGCCAGCAGTTACTCAGGGGCCCGAGAGGAAAAACTGTTTTTT. It yields the protein CASSYSGAREEKLFF.

The CDR3 is CASSSYRQGDTYEQYF. The DNA of the CDR3 is TGTGCCAGCAGCTCCTATCGACAGGGGGACACCTACGAGCAGTACTTC. This chain connects TRBV11-3 to TRBJ2-7, with 9 bases aligning to TRBD1. The CDR3 is 16 residues long. Germline V gene lookup returns CDR1 SGHNT and CDR2 YENEEA. The V and J ends lost 4 bases and 2 bases, in that order; junction bases with no gene match: 9.

The rearrangement uses TRBV2 and TRBJ2-1, with D possibly matching TRBD2 (6 bases). The germline V gene encodes CDR1 SNHLY and CDR2 FYNNEI. The CDR3 runs 15 residues. Trimming removed 2 bases at V and 6 bases at J, with 14 bases between. The CDR3 region has the DNA TGTGCCAGCAGTGAAATAGCGGTTTCTTCCAATGAGCAGTTCTTC. Amino acids: CASSEIAVSSNEQFF.

The rearrangement links TRBV6-5 to TRBJ2-7; 7 nucleotides agree with TRBD2. The CDR3 contains 15 residues. CDR1 is MNHEY and CDR2 is SVGAGI in the germline V gene. V shed 4 bases and J 4 bases; nucleotides not matched to a gene: 10. CDR3 amino acids: CASSWGGEQFYEQYF. CDR3 in DNA: TGTGCCAGCAGTTGGGGGGGAGAGCAGTTTTACGAGCAGTACTTC.